The text below deals with one T cell receptor beta chain. Its target is unknown. The record originates from a study of cytomegalovirus exposure and HLA in healthy donors. Whole-study results and caveats: In a later analysis, a missense DCLRE1C variant was linked to TCR beta V- and J-gene trimming. Clonal expansion, a later analysis showed, was greater in HLA-associated TCR beta chains than in equally common others. Immune exposure information available was restricted to CMV serostatus.

The CDR3 has 14 residues. J was trimmed by 14 bases and V by 3 bases; bases with no gene match: 13. Germline V lookup: CDR1 WNHNN, CDR2 SYGVQD (reference sequence). The PCR made use of 60 Vbeta and 13 Jbeta primers. The data were produced by immunoSEQ multiplex PCR, yet TCRdb's version contains in-frame clones alone and is incomplete. Among 150,000 to 200,000 clones, over 60% were seen once, and the ten largest hold 2.8%. The chain recombines TRBV10-1 with TRBJ2-1, with 7 nucleotides matching TRBD2. Sequencing was performed on PBMCs. The sequence derives from a woman aged 25 to 39 in good health and CMV-seronegative. This CDR3 reads CASSENPGPAGEFF. The CDR3 bases are TGCGCCAGCAGTGAAAACCCGGGACCCGCGGGGGAGTTCTTC.